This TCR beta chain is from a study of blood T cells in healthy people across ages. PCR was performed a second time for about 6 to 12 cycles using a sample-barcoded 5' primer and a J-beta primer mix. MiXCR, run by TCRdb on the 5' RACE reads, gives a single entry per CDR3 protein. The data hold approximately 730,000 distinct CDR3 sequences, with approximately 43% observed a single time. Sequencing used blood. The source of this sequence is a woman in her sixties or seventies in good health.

The CDR3 DNA follows: TGCGCCAGCAGCTTAGAAGGGGCGTGGGCTGAAGCTTTCTTT. This encodes CASSLEGAWAEAFF. The chain combines TRBV5-1 with TRBJ1-1; D perhaps matches TRBD1 (5 bases). The CDR3 sequence is 14 residues long. V was cut by 2 bases and J by 6 bases, with 14 bases left in between. Germline V CDR1 and CDR2: SGHRS, YFSETQ.